This T cell receptor beta chain was sequenced during a study of patients and donors after allogeneic stem cell transplantation. MiXCR was run by TCRdb on the RT-PCR reads, yielding one entry per CDR3 protein. The sample holds about a million distinct CDR3 sequences; approximately 18% are singletons and the top ten take 5.5% to 6.5%. The CDR3 sequence is 17 residues long. Between the trimmed V and J ends, which lost 1 base and 3 bases, there was a span of 15 bases. The sequence came from a human donor who was either an allogeneic HSCT recipient or a stem cell or donor lymphocyte infusion donor (not recorded which). It is not recorded whose cells these are; they may come from a transplant donor. The chain is built from TRBV12-3 or TRBV12-4 and TRBJ2-2; D could derive from TRBD1 or TRBD2 (5 bases each). Sequenced sample: blood, either unsorted or a sorted T cell fraction (not recorded which). CDR3 region: CASSLDEGFVYTGELFF. The CDR3 DNA follows: TGTGCCAGCAGTTTAGATGAGGGGTTTGTTTACACCGGGGAGCTGTTTTTT.